This entry lists 27 T cell receptor beta chains sequenced from one sample in a study of blood T cell repertoires in COVID-19. TCRdb keeps only in-frame clones here, not all; method: immunoSEQ multiplex PCR. The profile shows about 320,000 clones, approximately 89% of them singletons. Material for sequencing was peripheral blood. All receptors derive from a woman aged 25-40 years with COVID-19, enrolled during active disease.

The rearrangement links TRBV9 to TRBJ1-2, with 11 nucleotides matching TRBD1. The length of the CDR3 is 15 residues. V dropped 2 bases and J dropped 4; count of bases not matched to a gene: 4. Germline-derived CDR1 and CDR2 are SGDLS and YYNGEE. The CDR3 DNA sequence: TGTGCCAGCAGCGTCGCCGGGACAGGGGGCTATGGCTACACCTTC. Its protein is CASSVAGTGGYGYTF.

This chain uses TRBV6-5 with TRBJ2-3, with TRBD2 matching 7 bases. The V segment lost 6 bases and the J segment 3 bases; nucleotides outside the gene matches: 9. The CDR3 runs 15 residues. From germline, CDR1 is MNHEY and CDR2 SVGAGI. The DNA for the CDR3 is TGTGCCAGCAGCCGGAGCGGGGCGCGGACAGATACGCAGTATTTT. It encodes CASSRSGARTDTQYF.

The gene calls are TRBV6-5 and TRBJ1-2, with TRBD1 matching over 9 bases. This CDR3 contains 14 residues. CDR1 and CDR2 (germline): MNHEY, SVGAGI. V lost 6 bases and J lost 8; bases outside the gene matches: 10. In DNA, the CDR3 is TGTGCCAGCAGCCCCCGGGACAGGGCCTCGGGCTACACCTTC. This encodes CASSPRDRASGYTF.

The CDR3 spells CASTTPLAGGRDTQYF. The CDR3, as DNA: TGCGCCAGCACCACCCCCCTAGCGGGGGGGCGAGATACGCAGTATTTT. The chain employs TRBV5-1 and TRBJ2-3, with 12 bases lining up with TRBD2. The ends lost 6 bases at V and 5 bases at J; junction bases unmatched: 10. Germline V gives CDR1 SGHRS, CDR2 YFSETQ. This CDR3 is 16 amino acids long.

As for this clone: Compared with germline, one end of the junction differs, possibly owing to a read error. The CDR3 DNA reads as TGCGCAACCGACGTCCCGGTCCCACTAGCGGGGGGGCCAGAGACCCAGTACTTC. Protein product: CATDVPVPLAGGPETQYF. This chain uses TRBV2 with TRBJ2-5; TRBD2 matches at 13 bases. The length of the CDR3 is 18 residues. Germline V lookup: CDR1 SNHLY, CDR2 FYNNEI.

The chain uses TRBV28 and TRBJ1-1, with a possible D match to TRBD1 (6 bases). Trimming left V 4 bases short and J 8 bases short, with 14 bases between. CDR1 and CDR2 from the germline V gene are MDHEN and SYDVKM. This CDR3 has 13 amino acids. The CDR3 nucleotides read TGTGCCAGCAGTTACACAGGGTCGTCCGAAGCTTTCTTT. Protein: CASSYTGSSEAFF.

The V gene is TRBV5-1, the J gene TRBJ1-1; unclear D gene. CDR3 size: 11 residues. CDR1 is SGHRS, CDR2 YFSETQ, per germline. Trimming removed 1 base at V and 11 bases at J, with 9 bases between. CDR3 sequence: CASSLSSMAFF. The DNA for the CDR3 is TGCGCCAGCAGCTTGAGCTCTATGGCTTTCTTT.

The CDR3 protein is CATSDSDRVYGYTF. CDR3 nucleotide sequence: TGTGCCACCAGTGATTCGGACAGGGTCTATGGCTACACCTTC. This chain joins TRBV24-1 and TRBJ1-2; 8 bases are shared with TRBD1. Germline values: CDR1 KGHDR, CDR2 SFDVKD. Trimming at V came to 2 bases and at J to 4 bases, leaving 2 bases not matched to a gene. The CDR3 contains 14 residues.

In DNA form, the CDR3 reads TGTGCCAGCAGCCCGGGACAGGGTTTGAGGGAGCAGTACTTC. Amino acids: CASSPGQGLREQYF. The J gene is TRBJ2-7, the V gene TRBV3-1 (or the pseudogene TRBV3-2); TRBD1 agrees at 9 bases. With V trimmed by 4 bases and J by 7 bases, 8 bases remained unmatched. Looked up from germline, CDR1 is LGHDT and CDR2 is YNNKEL (reference sequence). This CDR3 is 14 amino acids long.

This chain joins TRBV27 and TRBJ1-2, with D unclear. Per germline, CDR1 MNHEY and CDR2 SMNVEV (reference sequence). The V and J ends lost 9 bases and 4 bases respectively, with 12 bases between them. This CDR3 contains 12 residues. The CDR3: CASRGDSYGYTF. The CDR3 region has the DNA TGTGCCAGTCGAGGAGATTCCTATGGCTACACCTTC.

This chain joins TRBV4-2 and TRBJ1-2; D is perhaps TRBD1 (5 bases). This CDR3 contains 13 residues. Trimming left V 6 bases short and J 1 base short, with 9 bases between. Germline lookup yields CDR1 LGHNA and CDR2 YNFKEQ. In nucleotides, the CDR3 is TGTGCCAGCAGTCCAGGGATTAACTATGGCTACACCTTC. Translating it yields CASSPGINYGYTF.

V and J are TRBV14 and TRBJ2-5; 7 bases match TRBD2. The J segment lost 7 bases and the V segment lost 1 base, leaving 9 bases of the junction unmatched. The CDR3 contains 15 residues. Germline loops: CDR1 SGHDN, CDR2 FVKESK. CDR3 sequence: CASSQGLPGLSTQYF. The DNA for the CDR3 is TGTGCCAGCAGCCAAGGACTACCGGGACTATCGACCCAGTACTTC.

The chain joins TRBV7-2 to TRBJ2-2, with 8 bases fitting TRBD2. Trimming took 5 bases from V and 0 from J; bases not matched to a gene: 2. CDR3 length: 15 amino acids. Germline values: CDR1 SGHTA, CDR2 FQGNSA. DNA of the CDR3: TGTGCCAGCAGCGCCGGGGGGGCGAACACCGGGGAGCTGTTTTTT. Translated, it gives CASSAGGANTGELFF.

This chain uses TRBV2 with TRBJ2-7; D is unclear. V was clipped by 1 base and J by 3 bases, with 4 bases between them. The CDR3 is made up of 12 amino acids. Germline V gene lookup returns CDR1 SNHLY and CDR2 FYNNEI. CDR3 residues: CASSEGSYEQYF. The CDR3 coding sequence is TGTGCCAGCAGTGAAGGGAGCTACGAGCAGTACTTC. The full variable domain, with the rest looked up from reference TRBV2 and TRBJ2-7, is EPEVTQTPSHQVTQMGQEVILRCVPISNHLYFYWYRQILGQKVEFLVSFYNNEISEKSEIFDDQFSVERPDGSNFTLKIRSTKLEDSAMYFCASSEGSYEQYFGPGTRLTVT.

V and J are TRBV27 and TRBJ1-4; the match to TRBD1 covers 7 bases. V was clipped by 5 bases and J by 4 bases; unmatched bases: 7. The germline V gene encodes CDR1 MNHEY and CDR2 SMNVEV (reference sequence). CDR3 length equals 15 residues. CDR3 sequence (DNA): TGTGCCAGCAGTAACAGGGGCCAGCTTAATGAAAAACTGTTTTTT. It codes for CASSNRGQLNEKLFF.

The CDR3 DNA is TGTGCCAGCAGCCCGCGGACACTTTTTCTCACCTTC. This gives the protein CASSPRTLFLTF. This chain links TRBV27 with TRBJ1-2; the D gene is possibly TRBD1 (5 bases). CDR3 size: 12 residues. Per the germline V gene, CDR1 is MNHEY and CDR2 is SMNVEV (reference sequence). Trimming left V 6 bases short and J 13 bases short, with 18 bases between.

The CDR3 loop reads CASSLRTEAFF. In DNA form, the CDR3 reads TGTGCCAGCAGCCTGAGAACTGAAGCTTTCTTT. V is TRBV5-5 and J is TRBJ1-1, with no clear D. Germline values: CDR1 SGHKS, CDR2 YYEKEE (reference sequence). V was trimmed by 4 bases and J by 5 bases, leaving 6 bases between them. CDR3 length: 11 amino acids.

V is TRBV4-1 and J is TRBJ1-1; 10 bases match TRBD1. Germline CDR1 MGHRA, CDR2 YSYEKL. V lost 0 bases, J lost 12 bases, and 7 bases stayed unmatched. The CDR3 loop spans 14 amino acids. The CDR3 reads CASSQENGQGVTFF. CDR3 DNA: TGCGCCAGCAGCCAAGAGAACGGACAGGGGGTAACTTTCTTT.

The rearrangement joins TRBV5-8 to TRBJ1-4; D gene uncertain. The germline V and J ends were trimmed by 6 bases and 4 bases, with 10 bases remaining between them. The CDR3 has 13 residues. Germline V gene lookup returns CDR1 SGHTS and CDR2 YDEGEE. In DNA, the CDR3 is TGTGCCAGCAACCGCAGAAATAATGAAAAACTGTTTTTT. This encodes CASNRRNNEKLFF.

V is TRBV5-1 and J is TRBJ1-2; TRBD1 aligns across 8 bases. This CDR3 has 15 residues. J lost 6 bases, V lost 0 bases, and 7 bases had no gene match. Germline V gene sequence: CDR1 SGHRS, CDR2 YFSETQ. Here the CDR3 DNA reads TGCGCCAGCAGCTTGGGAGCGATACAGGGGGATGGCTACACCTTC. It codes for CASSLGAIQGDGYTF.

The gene calls are TRBV9 and TRBJ2-2, with TRBD1 identical over 7 bases. The CDR3 has 14 amino acids. Trimming removed 6 bases from V and 4 bases from J; junction bases left unmatched: 6. CDR1 and CDR2 (germline): SGDLS, YYNGEE. The CDR3: CASNRGRTTGELFF. The CDR3 DNA sequence: TGTGCCAGCAACAGGGGACGAACCACCGGGGAGCTGTTTTTT.

The gene calls are TRBV5-1 and TRBJ1-3; 10 nucleotides line up with TRBD1. The CDR3 contains 15 residues. V lost 3 bases and J lost 4; bases outside the gene matches: 4. From germline, CDR1 is SGHRS and CDR2 YFSETQ. The CDR3: CASSSDRGLGNTIYF. Here the CDR3 DNA reads TGCGCCAGCAGCTCCGACAGGGGGCTAGGAAACACCATATATTTT.

The V gene is TRBV14, the J gene TRBJ2-1; D is unresolved. V was pared by 0 bases and J by 3 bases, with 15 bases between. The CDR3 consists of 17 residues. The germline gives CDR1 SGHDN, CDR2 FVKESK. CDR3 DNA: TGTGCCAGCAGCCAAGAACAGCCCAAGAACTTCTACAATGAGCAGTTCTTC. This sequence encodes CASSQEQPKNFYNEQFF.

The J gene is TRBJ2-5, the V gene TRBV5-1, with D maybe TRBD1 (5 bases). The CDR3 loop spans 13 amino acids. Per the germline V gene, CDR1 is SGHRS and CDR2 is YFSETQ. V was pared by 4 bases and J by 2 bases, with 9 bases between. In DNA, the CDR3 is TGCGCCAGCAGCCCCGACAGACAAGAGACCCAGTACTTC. It specifies CASSPDRQETQYF.

V gene TRBV5-1 combines with J gene TRBJ2-7; D gene unclear. The CDR3 extends over 13 amino acids. Germline V lookup: CDR1 SGHRS, CDR2 YFSETQ. Trimming pared 1 base from V and 2 bases from J, leaving 7 bases between. The CDR3 reads CASSLTPTYEQYF. The CDR3 region has the DNA TGCGCCAGCAGCTTGACACCCACCTACGAGCAGTACTTC.

V is TRBV5-5 and J is TRBJ2-7; 11 positions agree with TRBD1. The length of the CDR3 is 14 residues. The V segment lost 4 bases and the J segment 7 bases; nucleotides outside the gene matches: 7. Germline CDR1 reads SGHKS; CDR2 reads YYEKEE (reference sequence). This chain's CDR3 is CASSLDRGLEEQYF. The CDR3 nucleotides read TGTGCCAGCAGCCTGGACAGGGGGCTCGAGGAGCAGTACTTC. The entire variable domain, with the rest obtained from reference TRBV5-5 and TRBJ2-7, is as follows: DAGVTQSPTHLIKTRGQQVTLRCSPISGHKSVSWYQQVLGQGPQFIFQYYEKEERGRGNFPDRFSARQFPNYSSELNVNALLLGDSALYLCASSLDRGLEEQYFGPGTRLTVT.

This clone came up once. This CDR3 reads CASSLGGGADGYTF. In DNA form, the CDR3 reads TGCGCCAGCAGCCTGGGGGGAGGGGCAGATGGCTACACCTTC. The chain is built from TRBV5-1 and TRBJ1-2; D perhaps matches TRBD1 (5 bases). The germline V and J ends were trimmed by 4 bases and 6 bases, with 16 bases remaining between them. CDR3 length equals 14 residues. Per germline, CDR1 SGHRS and CDR2 YFSETQ.